This T cell receptor (beta chain) comes out of a study of blood T cell repertoires in COVID-19. The assay was immunoSEQ multiplex PCR, and TCRdb's table has in-frame clones only and misses some. The sample has 120,000 to 150,000 clones, 70% to 90% seen once. This CDR3 spans 15 amino acids. Trimming pared 4 bases from V and 5 bases from J, leaving 14 bases between. Germline values: CDR1 KGHDR, CDR2 SFDVKD. Sequences were obtained from PBMCs or T cells enriched from blood (not recorded which). The rearrangement joins TRBV24-1 to TRBJ2-1; the D gene is possibly TRBD1 (5 bases). This receptor was obtained from a woman in her 50s with acute COVID-19. CDR3 nucleotides: TGTGCCACCAGTGAATCCCAGGGCACTCACAATGAGCAGTTCTTC. Translated: CATSESQGTHNEQFF.